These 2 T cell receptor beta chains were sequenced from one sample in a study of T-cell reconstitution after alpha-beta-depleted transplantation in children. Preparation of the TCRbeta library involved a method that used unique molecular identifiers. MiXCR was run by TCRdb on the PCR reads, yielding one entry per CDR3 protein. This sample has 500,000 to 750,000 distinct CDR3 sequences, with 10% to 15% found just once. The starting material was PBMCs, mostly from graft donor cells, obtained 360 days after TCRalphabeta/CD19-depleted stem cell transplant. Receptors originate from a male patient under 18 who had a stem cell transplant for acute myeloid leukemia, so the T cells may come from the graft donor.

CDR3 protein: CASRGLRLGTKAFF. The CDR3 DNA follows: TGTGCCAGCCGTGGGCTGAGGTTGGGTACTAAAGCTTTCTTT. The rearrangement links TRBV28 to TRBJ1-1; D remains unclear. The V end was cut by 8 bases, the J end by 9 bases, with 22 bases between. The CDR3 loop spans 14 amino acids. Germline values: CDR1 MDHEN, CDR2 SYDVKM.

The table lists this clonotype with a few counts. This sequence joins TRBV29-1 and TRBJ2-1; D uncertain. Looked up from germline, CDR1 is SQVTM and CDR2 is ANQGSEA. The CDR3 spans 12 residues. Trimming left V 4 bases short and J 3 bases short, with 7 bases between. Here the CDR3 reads CSVARSYNEQFF. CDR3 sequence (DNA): TGCAGCGTTGCACGCAGCTACAATGAGCAGTTCTTC.